What follows are 24 T cell receptor gamma chains derived from one specimen sequenced in a study of Vδ1+ human thymocytes. Findings of the study overall: Thymic TRG and TRD repertoires appeared highly polyclonal, with Gaussian CDR3 length distributions.

For these receptors, no antigen is known. Extracted RNA was reverse transcribed into cDNA. CDR3 amplicons came from multiplex PCR with pooled V-gene forward and constant-region reverse primers. TCRdb re-called the multiplex PCR reads using CATT. The top ten clones hold 1.9% of a sample with about 36,000 gamma-chain clones, around 21% of them seen once. Sequencing was carried out using Vdelta1+ gamma-delta thymocytes from the thymus. Subset specified: FACS-sorted CD3+ TCRalphabeta- TCRVdelta1+ TCRVdelta2- thymocytes. The source is a girl less than two years old who had congenital heart surgery.

The chain couples TRGV9 to TRGJ1 or TRGJ2. The germline gives CDR1 GITISATS, CDR2 ISYDGTV (reference sequence). The CDR3 runs to 15 residues. V was pared by 2 bases and J by 5 bases, with 12 bases of the junction left unmatched. CDR3 coding DNA: TGTGCCTTGTGGGAGGGAACGTTGGGAGATTATAAGAAACTCTTT. As protein: CALWEGTLGDYKKLF.

This clone was seen a few times. The chain uses TRGV9 and TRGJ1 or TRGJ2. This CDR3 contains 11 residues. V was pared by 9 bases and J by 7 bases, with 9 bases of the junction left unmatched. Per the germline V gene, CDR1 is GITISATS and CDR2 is ISYDGTV (reference sequence). The CDR3 DNA reads TGTGCCTTGATGGGCAAATATAAGAAACTCTTT. Protein product: CALMGKYKKLF.

This clone was seen only a few times. The V call is TRGV3, the J call TRGJP2. The CDR3 runs 15 residues. V shed 0 bases and J 7 bases; nucleotides not matched to a gene: 8. Germline values: CDR1 VTNTFY, CDR2 YDVSTARD (reference sequence). The DNA for the CDR3 is TGTGCCACCTGGGACAGGTTCGGCTATGATTGGATCAAGACGTTT. Protein sequence: CATWDRFGYDWIKTF.

This chain connects TRGV3 to TRGJP2. The CDR3 has 13 amino acids. Trimming at V came to 1 base and at J to 9 bases, leaving 5 bases not matched to a gene. Germline CDR1 and CDR2: VTNTFY and YDVSTARD (reference sequence). DNA for the CDR3: TGTGCCACCTGGGACAGTCCTAATTGGATCAAGACGTTT. Translating gives CATWDSPNWIKTF.

The chain carries TRGV8 and TRGJ1 or TRGJ2. The CDR3 is 11 residues long. From germline, CDR1 is VENAVY and CDR2 YDSYNSRV. With V trimmed by 5 bases and J by 12 bases, 10 bases remained unmatched. The CDR3 reads CATWAPRGKLF. The CDR3 DNA is TGTGCCACCTGGGCGCCAAGAGGGAAACTCTTT.

This rearrangement joins TRGV3 to TRGJ1 or TRGJ2. Germline V lookup: CDR1 VTNTFY, CDR2 YDVSTARD (reference sequence). There are 13 residues in the CDR3. V lost 5 bases and J lost 7; bases outside the gene matches: 11. The CDR3: CATWGSGEYKKLF. The CDR3 DNA reads TGTGCCACCTGGGGCTCCGGGGAATATAAGAAACTCTTT.

In its sample, this clone was seen many times. This sequence joins TRGV8 and TRGJ1 or TRGJ2. Germline V gene sequence: CDR1 VENAVY, CDR2 YDSYNSRV. The CDR3 loop spans 13 amino acids. J gave up 0 bases and V 5 bases, and 4 bases lay outside the gene matches. In DNA form, the CDR3 reads TGTGCCACCTGGGGCTCGAATTATTATAAGAAACTCTTT. It encodes CATWGSNYYKKLF.

The V call is TRGV9, the J call TRGJ1 or TRGJ2. Germline lookup yields CDR1 GITISATS and CDR2 ISYDGTV (reference sequence). V trimming: 3 bases; J trimming: 10 bases; junction bases outside the gene matches: 6. The length of the CDR3 is 11 residues. CDR3 coding DNA: TGTGCCTTGTGGGAGCCCCAGAAGAAACTCTTT. Amino acid sequence: CALWEPQKKLF.

V is TRGV8 and J is TRGJ1 or TRGJ2. Looked up from germline, CDR1 is VENAVY and CDR2 is YDSYNSRV. V lost 4 bases, J lost 8 bases, and 17 bases stayed unmatched. This CDR3 spans 15 amino acids. CDR3 sequence (DNA): TGTGCCACCTGGGACGGGCTGGGAGGGCCTAATAAGAAACTCTTT. As protein: CATWDGLGGPNKKLF.

In this sample, this clone turned up a few times. The chain carries TRGV9 and TRGJ1 or TRGJ2. In germline, CDR1 is GITISATS, CDR2 ISYDGTV (reference sequence). Germline trimming cut 3 bases from V and 4 bases from J; bases unmatched to any gene: 9. This CDR3 region has 14 residues. CDR3 DNA sequence: TGTGCCTTGTGGGAGCCTACTTCGTATTATAAGAAACTCTTT. Translation gives CALWEPTSYYKKLF.

This clone was picked up a small number of times. This chain joins TRGV8 and TRGJ1 or TRGJ2. The germline CDR1 and CDR2 sequences are VENAVY and YDSYNSRV. The V and J ends lost 5 bases and 12 bases, in that order; junction bases with no gene match: 10. The CDR3 totals 11 residues. This chain's CDR3 is CATWGPYGKLF. CDR3 coding DNA: TGTGCCACCTGGGGTCCGTATGGGAAACTCTTT.

This clone was counted many times. Different DNA sequences within this sample yield the same CDR3. V and J are TRGV4 and TRGJ1 or TRGJ2. CDR1 is EGSTGY and CDR2 is YDSYTSSV in the germline V gene. This CDR3 has 13 amino acids. After removal of 0 bases from V and 6 bases from J, the junction contained 5 bases not matched to a gene. Written as DNA, the CDR3 is TGTGCCACCTGGGATGGGCCTAGTTATAAGAAACTCTTT. Its protein product is CATWDGPSYKKLF.

The chain joins TRGV3 to TRGJ1 or TRGJ2. Trimming cost V 5 bases and J 9 bases; bases outside gene matches: 4. CDR1 is VTNTFY and CDR2 is YDVSTARD in the germline V gene (reference sequence). CDR3 size: 10 residues. The CDR3 nucleotides are TGTGCCACCTGGGTTGTTAAGAAACTCTTT. It codes for CATWVVKKLF.

This clone was seen only a few times. Other DNA sequences in the sample encode the same CDR3. This chain uses TRGV4 with TRGJP2. This CDR3 has 14 residues. V shed 1 base, J shed 3 bases, and the junction held 2 bases outside the gene matches. CDR1 EGSTGY and CDR2 YDSYTSSV come from the germline V gene. This CDR3 reads CATWDGRSDWIKTF. The CDR3 DNA reads as TGTGCCACCTGGGATGGCCGTAGTGATTGGATCAAGACGTTT.

The chain couples TRGV8 to TRGJ1 or TRGJ2. V was clipped by 5 bases and J by 4 bases; unmatched bases: 5. The CDR3 length is 12 residues. Germline V lookup: CDR1 VENAVY, CDR2 YDSYNSRV. DNA for the CDR3: TGTGCCACCTGGGCTCCCTATTATAAGAAACTCTTT. It encodes CATWAPYYKKLF.

The chain links TRGV2 to TRGJ1 or TRGJ2. Germline loops: CDR1 EGSNGY, CDR2 YDSYNSKV. J was trimmed by 7 bases and V by 0 bases; bases with no gene match: 12. CDR3 length equals 15 residues. The CDR3 sequence is CATWDGQRSKYKKLF. The CDR3 nucleotides read TGTGCCACCTGGGACGGGCAAAGATCTAAATATAAGAAACTCTTT.

The table lists this clone with a few counts. Possible read error: a much larger clone is one base away. The chain recombines TRGV5 with TRGJ1 or TRGJ2. CDR3 size: 13 residues. V was clipped by 3 bases and J by 2 bases; unmatched bases: 4. Germline V gives CDR1 VINAFY, CDR2 YDVSNSKD. The CDR3 sequence: CATWDRYYYKKLF. The DNA for the CDR3 is TGTGCCACCTGGGACCGGTATTATTATAAGAAACTCTTT.

For this clone: The junction differs from germline at one of its ends, possibly a read error. Other DNA sequences in the same sample also yield this CDR3. The gene calls are TRGV9 and TRGJP2. The CDR3 is made up of 13 amino acids. Germline V lookup: CDR1 GITISATS, CDR2 ISYDGTV (reference sequence). CDR3 nucleotide sequence: TGTGCTTTGTGGGAGGTGCGTGATTGGATCAAGACGTTT. The encoded protein is CALWEVRDWIKTF.

This clone was observed a handful of times. Additional DNA sequences in this sample encode the identical CDR3. The V gene is TRGV3, the J gene TRGJP2. With V trimmed by 4 bases and J by 3 bases, 8 bases remained unmatched. In germline, CDR1 is VTNTFY, CDR2 YDVSTARD (reference sequence). The CDR3 is 15 residues long. The CDR3 nucleotides read TGTGCCACCTGGGATAGGAGGGGTAGTGATTGGATCAAGACGTTT. This sequence encodes CATWDRRGSDWIKTF.

This clone was seen a few times. J is TRGJ1 or TRGJ2 and V is TRGV2. In germline, CDR1 is EGSNGY, CDR2 YDSYNSKV. V was clipped by 0 bases and J by 3 bases; unmatched bases: 11. This CDR3 region has 16 residues. CDR3 sequence: CATWDGPSLSYYKKLF. CDR3 coding DNA: TGTGCCACCTGGGACGGGCCGTCTCTTTCTTATTATAAGAAACTCTTT.

Worth noting for this clone: The same CDR3 arises from other DNA sequences in this sample as well. This chain joins TRGV3 and TRGJ1 or TRGJ2. V was pared by 0 bases and J by 4 bases, with 6 bases of the junction left unmatched. Looked up from germline, CDR1 is VTNTFY and CDR2 is YDVSTARD (reference sequence). This CDR3 is 14 amino acids long. The CDR3 DNA sequence: TGTGCCACCTGGGACAGGCCCGTATATTATAAGAAACTCTTT. It specifies CATWDRPVYYKKLF.

This chain uses TRGV2 with TRGJP2. This CDR3 has 13 residues. CDR1 is EGSNGY and CDR2 is YDSYNSKV in the germline V gene. Trimming at V came to 1 base and at J to 8 bases, leaving 4 bases not matched to a gene. The CDR3 bases are TGTGCCACCTGGGACGGAGAGGATTGGATCAAGACGTTT. Protein: CATWDGEDWIKTF.

This clone has a handful of counts. One end of the junction is discordant with germline, which a read error may explain. V gene TRGV2 combines with J gene TRGJ1 or TRGJ2. The CDR3 length is 14 residues. Germline CDR1 reads EGSNGY; CDR2 reads YDSYNSKV. CDR3 amino acids: CATCDGQGDYKKLF. As DNA, the CDR3 is TGTGCCACCTGTGACGGGCAGGGGGATTATAAGAAACTCTTT.

This clone has more than one count but fewer than ten. V usage is TRGV4 and J usage is TRGJP2. This CDR3 is 14 amino acids long. Germline lookup yields CDR1 EGSTGY and CDR2 YDSYTSSV. V shed 2 bases and J 4 bases; nucleotides not matched to a gene: 4. CDR3 loop: CATWDAFSDWIKTF. The CDR3 DNA sequence: TGTGCCACCTGGGATGCTTTTAGTGATTGGATCAAGACGTTT.